This TCR beta chain stems from a study of Graves' ophthalmopathy and Graves' hyperthyroidism. RNA transcripts were the source from which TCR beta CDR3 regions were amplified. HTBI primers served in a first-round RT-PCR, which a second-round multiplex PCR followed. One entry per CDR3 protein results from TCRdb running MiXCR on the multiplex PCR reads. The sample lists approximately 460,000 distinct CDR3 sequences; 14% were seen once. The sequence was collected from a woman aged 30 to 39 with Graves' ophthalmopathy. Specimen: blood.

Here the CDR3 DNA reads TGTGCCAGCAGCGAAACCTCCGGGACAGGGTTCTACGAGCAGTACTTC. Protein: CASSETSGTGFYEQYF. This rearrangement joins TRBV7-8 to TRBJ2-7, with 9 bases aligning to TRBD1. CDR1 and CDR2 from the germline V gene are SGHVS and FQNEAQ. This CDR3 is built from 16 residues. V lost 5 bases and J lost 3; bases outside the gene matches: 11.